The 31 T cell receptor beta chains presented below share a single source sample, sequenced in a study of Tregs in tolerant kidney transplant recipients. Using immunoSEQ multiplex PCR, the repertoire was profiled, and TCRdb retains in-frame clones only, with some absent. The sample has hundreds of thousands of clones, about 80% seen once. The sequenced sample was CD4+ T cells from blood. These receptors originate from a human donor in good health.

The chain links TRBV19 to TRBJ1-5; the D is unclear. The CDR3 runs to 16 residues. The V end lost 3 bases, the J end lost 0 bases, and 12 bases lay between the germline ends. CDR1 and CDR2 (germline): LNHDA, SQIVND (reference sequence). The CDR3 bases are TGTGCCAGTAGTATTTTCAGGTCTTATAGCAATCAGCCCCAGCATTTT. This codes for CASSIFRSYSNQPQHF. The full variable domain, with the rest looked up from reference TRBV19 and TRBJ1-5, is DGGITQSPKYLFRKEGQNVTLSCEQNLNHDAMYWYRQDPGQGLRLIYYSQIVNDFQKGDIAEGYSVSREKKESFPLTVTSAQKNPTAFYLCASSIFRSYSNQPQHFGDGTRLSIL.

This rearrangement joins TRBV6-5 to TRBJ1-3; D not certain. With 6 bases removed from V and 4 bases from J, the gap between germline ends came to 16 bases. The CDR3 sequence is 15 residues long. Germline-derived CDR1 and CDR2 are MNHEY and SVGAGI. The CDR3 reads CASRSVGTEGNTIYF. For the CDR3, the DNA is TGTGCCAGCAGGTCTGTGGGCACGGAGGGAAACACCATATATTTT.

V is TRBV7-9 and J is TRBJ2-6; a weak D match, TRBD2 (6 bases). The CDR3 is 18 amino acids. From germline, CDR1 is SEHNR and CDR2 FQNEAQ (reference sequence). Trimming cost V 2 bases and J 0 bases, with 14 bases left between them. This CDR3 is CASSLYAAGNSGANVLTF. The CDR3 nucleotides read TGTGCCAGCAGCTTATATGCTGCGGGAAACTCTGGGGCCAACGTCCTGACTTTC.

This clone was recorded once. The chain has TRBV9 and TRBJ2-1, with D possibly TRBD1 on 5 matching bases. Trimming took off 0 bases at V and 8 bases at J, with 12 bases between the two ends. The CDR3 has 14 amino acids. The germline V gene has CDR1 SGDLS and CDR2 YYNGEE. Written as DNA, the CDR3 is TGTGCCAGCAGCGTAGGTTCCAGGGCCGATGAGCAGTTCTTC. Its protein product is CASSVGSRADEQFF.

The gene calls are TRBV5-6 and TRBJ2-7, with no clear D. Looked up from germline, CDR1 is SGHDT and CDR2 is YYEEEE. V was pared by 0 bases and J by 6 bases, with 7 bases between. There are 12 residues in the CDR3. The CDR3 nucleotides are TGTGCCAGCAGCTTGGTGTCAGGCGAGCAGTACTTC. The encoded protein is CASSLVSGEQYF.

The chain couples TRBV10-2 to TRBJ2-7, with D hard to call. The CDR3 has 13 residues. Between the trimmed V and J ends, which lost 9 bases and 3 bases, there was a span of 15 bases. The germline CDR1 and CDR2 sequences are WSHSY and SAAADI. The CDR3 bases are TGCGCCAGTTTGGACCCGATTAACTACGAGCAGTACTTC. The encoded protein is CASLDPINYEQYF.

The rearrangement links TRBV6-1 to TRBJ1-6; 7 bases match TRBD1. Per the germline V gene, CDR1 is MNHNS and CDR2 is SASEGT. J lost 6 bases, V lost 0 bases, and 5 bases had no gene match. The CDR3 has 16 amino acids. CDR3 loop: CASSEAWPGGNSPLHF. In nucleotides, the CDR3 is TGTGCCAGCAGTGAAGCGTGGCCAGGGGGTAATTCACCCCTCCACTTT.

V and J are TRBV11-2 and TRBJ1-1; the D is unclear. The CDR3 is 14 residues long. The V and J ends lost 3 bases and 5 bases respectively, with 13 bases between them. From germline, CDR1 is SGHAT and CDR2 FQNNGV. The CDR3 loop reads CASSFLRRWTEAFF. The CDR3 DNA sequence: TGTGCCAGCAGCTTCCTCCGGAGGTGGACTGAAGCTTTCTTT. The whole variable domain, filled in from reference TRBV11-2 and TRBJ1-1, reads EAGVAQSPRYKIIEKRQSVAFWCNPISGHATLYWYQQILGQGPKLLIQFQNNGVVDDSQLPKDRFSAERLKGVDSTLKIQPAKLEDSAVYLCASSFLRRWTEAFFGQGTRLTVV.

V gene TRBV20-1 combines with J gene TRBJ2-3; TRBD2 is a possible D gene (5 bases). V was clipped by 5 bases and J by 5 bases, with 8 bases between them. Germline CDR1 is DFQATT and CDR2 is SNEGSKA (reference sequence). The CDR3 loop spans 11 amino acids. As DNA, the CDR3 is TGCAGTGCTCGAGGGCGAGATACGCAGTATTTT. Its protein product is CSARGRDTQYF.

The CDR3 DNA reads TGTGCCAGCAGCTTCTCTCGGGGCCCGGCCCAAGAGACCCAGTACTTC. Encoded protein: CASSFSRGPAQETQYF. The chain links TRBV11-2 to TRBJ2-5; possibly TRBD1 or TRBD2 for D (5 bases each). The germline V and J ends were trimmed by 3 bases and 1 base, with 15 bases remaining between them. Germline V CDR1 and CDR2: SGHAT, FQNNGV. CDR3 length: 16 amino acids.

The chain combines TRBV5-1 with TRBJ1-1, with D possibly matching TRBD1 (5 bases). V shed 0 bases and J shed 1 base, with 13 bases lying between them. Looked up from germline, CDR1 is SGHRS and CDR2 is YFSETQ. The CDR3 contains 16 residues. In DNA form, the CDR3 reads TGCGCCAGCAGCTTGGGACAGACTCCCCCGAACACTGAAGCTTTCTTT. This gives the protein CASSLGQTPPNTEAFF.

The chain combines TRBV18 with TRBJ2-7, with D possibly matching TRBD2 (6 bases). The CDR3 is 13 residues long. V lost 6 bases and J lost 6, with 15 bases in between. Germline CDR1 KGHSH, CDR2 LQKENI. CDR3 bases: TGTGCCAGCTCCCTAAAGTGGGGGGTCGAGCAGTACTTC. Amino acid sequence: CASSLKWGVEQYF.

The CDR3 DNA reads as TGTGCCAGCAGCCTCCCCTCCCGAGGGCGATACGAGCAGTACTTC. It codes for CASSLPSRGRYEQYF. The chain links TRBV5-6 to TRBJ2-7, with TRBD2 as a possible D gene (5 bases). Germline loops: CDR1 SGHDT, CDR2 YYEEEE. V lost 4 bases to trimming and J lost 4 bases, with 18 bases between them. The length of the CDR3 is 15 residues.

J is TRBJ1-3 and V is TRBV19, with no clear D. The CDR3 runs to 15 residues. Germline V gives CDR1 LNHDA, CDR2 SQIVND (reference sequence). The V gene lost 3 bases and the J gene lost 0 bases, with 9 bases spanning the gap. CDR3 nucleotides: TGTGCCAGTAGTATCCCCGGCTCCTCTGGAAACACCATATATTTT. Residues: CASSIPGSSGNTIYF.

The V and J genes are TRBV5-6 and TRBJ2-3, with 9 bases lining up with TRBD1. The V and J ends lost 3 bases and 5 bases, in that order; junction bases with no gene match: 1. Looked up from germline, CDR1 is SGHDT and CDR2 is YYEEEE. The CDR3 is made up of 13 amino acids. In DNA form, the CDR3 reads TGTGCCAGCAGCTCGACAGGGGGAGATACGCAGTATTTT. It is translated as CASSSTGGDTQYF.

The chain employs TRBV11-2 and TRBJ2-7; TRBD2 might be the D (6 bases). Germline CDR1 SGHAT, CDR2 FQNNGV. CDR3 length: 18 amino acids. V lost 2 bases, J lost 3 bases, and 23 bases lay in between. In DNA form, the CDR3 reads TGTGCCAGCAGCTTAACAAATGCCAGGAGGGACTCGCGCTACGAGCAGTACTTC. Amino acids: CASSLTNARRDSRYEQYF. The full variable domain, rest sourced from reference TRBV11-2 and TRBJ2-7, is EAGVAQSPRYKIIEKRQSVAFWCNPISGHATLYWYQQILGQGPKLLIQFQNNGVVDDSQLPKDRFSAERLKGVDSTLKIQPAKLEDSAVYLCASSLTNARRDSRYEQYFGPGTRLTVT.

V and J are TRBV27 and TRBJ2-7; 7 bases match TRBD1. After removal of 6 bases from V and 12 bases from J, the junction contained 14 bases not matched to a gene. Germline CDR1 MNHEY, CDR2 SMNVEV (reference sequence). The CDR3 loop spans 13 amino acids. DNA for the CDR3: TGTGCCAGCAGGGTTACAGGGGTAAGCGAGTTGTACTTC. Translating it yields CASRVTGVSELYF.

This chain links TRBV28 with TRBJ1-1, with 9 bases identical to TRBD1. Germline V gives CDR1 MDHEN, CDR2 SYDVKM. V lost 5 bases to trimming and J lost 3 bases; unmatched junction nucleotides: 10. The CDR3 runs to 16 residues. The CDR3 reads CASSQYPGQGYTEAFF. CDR3 coding DNA: TGTGCCAGCAGTCAGTACCCGGGACAGGGTTACACTGAAGCTTTCTTT.

The rearrangement links TRBV4-1 to TRBJ1-1; TRBD1 matches 7 bases. Germline lookup yields CDR1 MGHRA and CDR2 YSYEKL. CDR3 length equals 15 residues. V shed 6 bases, J shed 11 bases, and the junction held 18 bases outside the gene matches. DNA of the CDR3: TGCGCCAGCAGGAAAGGGCCCGGACAGGAGCGGGACGCTTTCTTT. This encodes CASRKGPGQERDAFF.

The CDR3 loop is CASRNSGTSGNEQYF. CDR3 nucleotide sequence: TGTGCCAGCAGGAATTCCGGGACTAGCGGAAACGAGCAGTACTTC. The rearrangement uses TRBV6-5 and TRBJ2-7; 11 nucleotides line up with TRBD2. With V trimmed by 6 bases and J by 5 bases, 9 bases remained unmatched. Germline assignment: CDR1 MNHEY and CDR2 SVGAGI. The CDR3 loop spans 15 amino acids.

This sequence joins TRBV5-8 and TRBJ2-7, with TRBD1 matching over 7 bases. V lost 0 bases to trimming and J lost 2 bases; unmatched junction nucleotides: 5. The germline V gene encodes CDR1 SGHTS and CDR2 YDEGEE. The CDR3 loop spans 15 amino acids. CDR3 region: CASSLGDRDAYEQYF. For the CDR3, the DNA is TGTGCCAGCAGCTTGGGCGACAGGGACGCCTACGAGCAGTACTTC.

The chain has TRBV2 and TRBJ2-7; D is ambiguous. With 6 bases removed from V and 1 base from J, the gap between germline ends came to 16 bases. This CDR3 spans 15 amino acids. Per germline, CDR1 SNHLY and CDR2 FYNNEI. The CDR3 sequence is CASRASQVISYEQYF. Here the CDR3 DNA reads TGTGCCAGCAGGGCCAGTCAGGTGATTTCCTACGAGCAGTACTTC.

The rearrangement uses TRBV9 and TRBJ2-1; D perhaps matches TRBD2 (6 bases). Germline CDR1 and CDR2: SGDLS and YYNGEE. Trimming cost V 0 bases and J 2 bases, with 9 bases left between them. The CDR3 runs to 15 residues. The CDR3 region has the DNA TGTGCCAGCAGCGTAGTAGCGGCTGCCTACAATGAGCAGTTCTTC. Protein: CASSVVAAAYNEQFF.

For this clone: A read error may account for a junction end that differs from germline. V and J are TRBV5-3 and TRBJ2-7; the match to TRBD1 covers 10 bases. TRBV5-3 is identified as an open reading frame with a role that is uncertain. The CDR3 covers 15 residues. CDR3 DNA sequence: TGTGCCAGCAGCTTAGTGGGGACAGGGGTTTACGAGCAGTACTTC. It specifies CASSLVGTGVYEQYF.

V and J are TRBV29-1 and TRBJ1-1, with no clear D. The germline V and J ends were trimmed by 3 bases and 1 base, with 12 bases remaining between them. Germline lookup yields CDR1 SQVTM and CDR2 ANQGSEA. The CDR3 spans 14 residues. For the CDR3, the DNA is TGCAGCGTTGATCCGGGTAGGAAGAACACTGAAGCTTTCTTT. It is translated as CSVDPGRKNTEAFF.

The chain has TRBV4-3 and TRBJ2-7; 12 bases line up with TRBD1. This CDR3 has 13 amino acids. Germline assignment: CDR1 LGHNA and CDR2 YSLEER. The V segment lost 4 bases and the J segment 7 bases; nucleotides outside the gene matches: 2. The DNA of the CDR3 is TGCGCCAGCAGCCGGGACAGGGGGCTTGAGCAGTACTTC. Translated: CASSRDRGLEQYF.

The chain has TRBV6-1 and TRBJ2-7; a weak D match, TRBD1 (6 bases). With 7 bases removed from V and 1 base from J, the gap between germline ends came to 14 bases. Germline V CDR1 and CDR2: MNHNS, SASEGT. CDR3 size: 14 residues. The CDR3 spells CASTTGSTSYEQYF. The CDR3 bases are TGTGCCAGCACCACAGGGTCTACGTCCTACGAGCAGTACTTC.

V gene TRBV5-4 combines with J gene TRBJ1-2, with 8 bases identical to TRBD1. Germline V CDR1 and CDR2: SGHNT, YYREEE (reference sequence). This CDR3 comprises 13 residues. V was pared by 5 bases and J by 8 bases, with 8 bases of the junction left unmatched. Written as DNA, the CDR3 is TGTGCCAGCAGTCTGGACAGGGTGTCCGGCTACACCTTC. It is translated as CASSLDRVSGYTF.

The chain is built from TRBV6-1 and TRBJ2-3; maybe TRBD2 (7 bases). Trimming left V 3 bases short and J 4 bases short, with 14 bases between. Germline V gene sequence: CDR1 MNHNS, CDR2 SASEGT. The CDR3 is made up of 15 amino acids. This chain's CDR3 is CASSDLRGRADTQYF. The CDR3 DNA follows: TGTGCCAGCAGTGACTTGCGGGGGCGAGCAGATACGCAGTATTTT.

The chain links TRBV9 to TRBJ1-1, with D uncertain. V shed 0 bases and J shed 3 bases, with 6 bases lying between them. The CDR3 contains 13 residues. The V gene's germline CDR1 is SGDLS and CDR2 YYNGEE. In nucleotides, the CDR3 is TGTGCCAGCAGCGTAGACCGGGACACTGAAGCTTTCTTT. As protein: CASSVDRDTEAFF.

V is TRBV7-9 and J is TRBJ2-5; unclear D gene. The J call is uncertain, as TRBJ2-7 better fits the DNA end. The CDR3 runs 11 residues. CDR1 SEHNR and CDR2 FQNEAQ come from the germline V gene (reference sequence). The CDR3 bases are TGTGCCAGCAGTCTCTCCTACGAGCAGTACTTC. Protein: CASSLSYEQYF.